This record looks at one T cell receptor (beta chain) sequence and its context. V dropped 4 bases and J dropped 2; count of bases not matched to a gene: 11. Per the germline V gene, CDR1 is MDHEN and CDR2 is SYDVKM. The CDR3 totals 17 residues. The data were obtained in a study of blood T cells in healthy people across ages. A J-beta primer mix and a sample-barcoded 5' primer were used in a second PCR of about 7 to 11 cycles. MiXCR, run by TCRdb on the 5' RACE reads, gives a single entry per CDR3 protein. The sample carries over 750,000 distinct CDR3 sequences, 20% to 30% recorded once. The same sample was also studied in work on T cells of mothers and their children. According to that study: RNA extracted was entirely used for cDNA synthesis, approximately 1.5 ug per 15 ul.

This receptor was identified in a boy aged 5-17 years in good health. Sequencing used blood. The chain has TRBV28 and TRBJ2-3, with TRBD2 matching 8 bases. CDR3 sequence reads: CASSSHGAGGLTDTQYF. CDR3 bases: TGTGCCAGCAGTTCCCATGGGGCGGGGGGCCTCACAGATACGCAGTATTTT.